This TCR beta chain is from a study of blood T cell repertoires in COVID-19. Study in general: T cells, B-cell-depleted T cells, or PBMCs supplied cDNA or gDNA.

Method: immunoSEQ multiplex PCR; TCRdb's copy keeps in-frame clones and lacks some. The data hold around 300,000 clones, with over 80% observed a single time. Germline V gene lookup returns CDR1 SGHRS and CDR2 YFSETQ. CDR3 length: 15 residues. Deletions cut 0 bases from V and 4 bases from J, with 10 bases between. This clone has just one count. The TCR sequence derives from a woman aged 45-60 years with active or convalescent COVID-19. The gene calls are TRBV5-1 and TRBJ2-2; D perhaps matches TRBD2 (6 bases). Sequencing was performed on peripheral blood. The CDR3, as DNA: TGCGCCAGCAGCTTGGAGCGGGTACTCACCGGGGAGCTGTTTTTT. It encodes CASSLERVLTGELFF.